These 6 T cell receptor beta chains share one sample of origin, sequenced in a study of regulatory T cells in long-lasting Graves disease. Investigators prepared the TCR beta libraries by applying iRepertoire HTBI primers and Arm-PCR of CDR3 regions. From the multiplex PCR reads, TCRdb called clonotypes with MiXCR, one entry per CDR3 protein. This table has 350,000 to 450,000 distinct CDR3 sequences, less than 25% appearing once. Time point denoted: persistent/refractory GD, antithyroid drugs over 5 years with positive TRAb. Extracted PBMC RNA gave rise to the TCR library. The sample was peripheral blood mononuclear cells (PBMCs), taken when the disease was refractory, from a patient treated with antithyroid drugs. These receptors were collected from a female donor with Graves disease.

There are a few counts of this clonotype. This sequence joins TRBV4-1 and TRBJ1-2; D unclear. Per the germline V gene, CDR1 is MGHRA and CDR2 is YSYEKL. The CDR3 covers 14 residues. The ends were cut back, 1 base at V and 2 bases at J, with 8 bases in the middle. CDR3 DNA sequence: TGCGCCAGCAGCCAAGGGGAGGTAAACTATGGCTACACCTTC. Translated, it gives CASSQGEVNYGYTF.

This clonotype came up a few times. The CDR3 coding sequence is TGTGCCAGCAGCTTAGCCCTGGGTACACTGTTTTTT. It yields the protein CASSLALGTLFF. The chain is built from TRBV7-9 and TRBJ1-4; unclear D gene. CDR1 SEHNR and CDR2 FQNEAQ come from the germline V gene (reference sequence). This CDR3 spans 12 amino acids. V was shortened by 0 bases and J by 13 bases, with 9 bases between the two germline ends.

This clonotype was observed a few times. The gene calls are TRBV6-5 and TRBJ2-7; TRBD1 matches 10 bases. The germline V gene encodes CDR1 MNHEY and CDR2 SVGAGI. The CDR3 is 18 residues long. V trimming: 1 base; J trimming: 3 bases; junction bases outside the gene matches: 12. The CDR3 here is CASSYFGGGGTGVYEQYF. DNA of the CDR3: TGTGCCAGCAGTTACTTCGGGGGTGGAGGGACAGGGGTCTACGAGCAGTACTTC.

This clonotype showed up just a few times. V is TRBV11-2 and J is TRBJ2-2; the D gene is possibly TRBD2 (6 bases). V dropped 5 bases and J dropped 0 bases, with 13 bases sitting between them. Germline loops: CDR1 SGHAT, CDR2 FQNNGV. This CDR3 is 16 amino acids long. CDR3 coding DNA: TGTGCCAGCAGCAGATATAGCGGAGCGAACACCGGGGAGCTGTTTTTT. Amino acids: CASSRYSGANTGELFF.

V gene TRBV30 combines with J gene TRBJ2-5, with 12 bases identical to TRBD2. This CDR3 has 14 amino acids. Germline values: CDR1 GTSNPN, CDR2 SVGIG (reference sequence). The V gene end was trimmed by 4 bases and the J gene end by 4 bases; junction bases not matched to a gene: 4. The CDR3 DNA is TGTGCCTGGACCACGGGACTAGCGGGAGAGACCCAGTACTTC. Protein sequence: CAWTTGLAGETQYF.

As for this clonotype: This may come from a read error, since a much larger clone is one base off. The V gene is TRBV10-3, the J gene TRBJ1-1, with a possible D match to TRBD1 (6 bases). The CDR3 runs 15 residues. Per the germline V gene, CDR1 is ENHRY and CDR2 is SYGVKD. This chain's CDR3 is CAISGGRGPNTEVFF. CDR3 in DNA: TGTGCCATCAGTGGAGGGCGGGGGCCGAACACTGAAGTTTTCTTT.